Following are 26 T cell receptor beta chains from one sample sequenced in a study of blood T cell repertoires in COVID-19. The method was immunoSEQ multiplex PCR; TCRdb's version includes in-frame clones alone and lacks a portion of them. This table holds a few hundred thousand clones, approximately 86% found once. The sequencing sample was made of peripheral blood. The receptors here all came from a woman aged 45-59 years with COVID-19, enrolled during active disease.

The chain couples TRBV5-1 to TRBJ2-3; TRBD2 agrees at 11 bases. Germline trimming cut 2 bases from V and 2 bases from J; bases unmatched to any gene: 7. The germline V gene has CDR1 SGHRS and CDR2 YFSETQ. This CDR3 spans 17 amino acids. The CDR3 loop reads CASSLRLAGPSTDTQYF. The DNA of the CDR3 is TGCGCCAGCAGCTTAAGACTAGCGGGGCCTTCCACAGATACGCAGTATTTT.

The genes are TRBV19 and TRBJ2-7; D gene ambiguous. Germline CDR1 reads LNHDA; CDR2 reads SQIVND (reference sequence). Trimming cost V 3 bases and J 2 bases, with 5 bases left between them. This CDR3 has 12 amino acids. The CDR3 sequence is CASSMSPYEQYF. DNA of the CDR3: TGTGCCAGTAGTATGAGTCCCTACGAGCAGTACTTC.

The J gene is TRBJ1-2, the V gene TRBV12-5; a weak D match, TRBD1 (6 bases). The CDR3 has 13 residues. Per germline, CDR1 LGHNT and CDR2 FRNRAP. V lost 0 bases to trimming and J lost 8 bases, with 10 bases between them. Here the CDR3 reads CASGLVAGEGYTF. In DNA, the CDR3 is TGTGCTAGTGGTTTGGTCGCAGGGGAAGGCTACACCTTC.

V and J are TRBV12-3 or TRBV12-4 and TRBJ1-6; D is undetermined. This CDR3 spans 12 amino acids. Trimming pared 3 bases from V and 6 bases from J, leaving 3 bases between. This CDR3 is CASSLSNSPLHF. In DNA, the CDR3 is TGTGCCAGCAGTTTGAGTAATTCACCCCTCCACTTT.

The chain uses TRBV15 and TRBJ2-3; 7 bases are shared with TRBD1. Germline V CDR1 and CDR2: LNHNV, YYDKDF (reference sequence). The CDR3 length is 15 residues. V trimming: 2 bases; J trimming: 4 bases; junction bases outside the gene matches: 6. DNA of the CDR3: TGTGCCACCAGCAGATCGACAGGGACGGCAGATACGCAGTATTTT. The encoded protein is CATSRSTGTADTQYF.

V usage is TRBV5-1 and J usage is TRBJ1-2, with TRBD1 as a possible D gene (6 bases). The V gene's germline CDR1 is SGHRS and CDR2 YFSETQ. The CDR3 spans 16 residues. The germline V and J ends were trimmed by 4 bases and 2 bases, with 18 bases remaining between them. CDR3 loop: CASSGVITGPNYGYTF. The CDR3 DNA reads TGCGCCAGCAGCGGGGTCATAACAGGGCCCAACTATGGCTACACCTTC.

The chain recombines TRBV2 with TRBJ2-3, with unresolved D. The CDR3 contains 15 residues. Trimming took 2 bases from V and 1 from J, leaving 10 bases between them. From germline, CDR1 is SNHLY and CDR2 FYNNEI. The CDR3 here is CASSEQTLRTDTQYF. CDR3 DNA sequence: TGTGCCAGCAGTGAACAGACTCTTCGCACAGATACGCAGTATTTT.

The rearrangement links TRBV12-2 to TRBJ1-2. TRBV12-2 is assigned pseudogene status. The CDR3 consists of 17 residues. CDR3 DNA sequence: TGTGCAAGTCGATCCTTGATGTCCCGGGGATCTCATTATGGCTACACCTTC. Translating it yields CASRSLMSRGSHYGYTF.

V gene TRBV10-1 combines with J gene TRBJ1-5; D might be TRBD1 (6 bases). Germline V gene lookup returns CDR1 WNHNN and CDR2 SYGVQD (reference sequence). Trimming cost V 6 bases and J 4 bases, with 10 bases left between them. The CDR3 is made up of 13 amino acids. The CDR3 DNA reads as TGCGCCAGCAGCATCGACAGGAATCAGCCCCAGCATTTT. Protein product: CASSIDRNQPQHF.

This clone turned up a few times. The V gene is TRBV19, the J gene TRBJ1-1; D is undetermined. The ends were cut back, 3 bases at V and 1 base at J, with 9 bases in the middle. This CDR3 is built from 14 residues. CDR1 is LNHDA and CDR2 is SQIVND in the germline V gene (reference sequence). The CDR3: CASSIWPSNTEAFF. The DNA of the CDR3 is TGTGCCAGTAGTATCTGGCCCTCGAACACTGAAGCTTTCTTT. Filled out from reference TRBV19 and TRBJ1-1, the complete variable domain reads DGGITQSPKYLFRKEGQNVTLSCEQNLNHDAMYWYRQDPGQGLRLIYYSQIVNDFQKGDIAEGYSVSREKKESFPLTVTSAQKNPTAFYLCASSIWPSNTEAFFGQGTRLTVV.

The chain carries TRBV3-1 (or the pseudogene TRBV3-2) and TRBJ1-1; 9 nucleotides align to TRBD1. This CDR3 comprises 14 residues. Germline V gives CDR1 LGHDT, CDR2 YNNKEL (reference sequence). V was clipped by 0 bases and J by 8 bases; unmatched bases: 4. The CDR3, as DNA: TGTGCCAGCAGCCAAGAAAGAACAGGGGGCGAAGCTTTCTTT. Its translation: CASSQERTGGEAFF.

V gene TRBV5-1 combines with J gene TRBJ2-6; the match to TRBD1 covers 7 bases. This CDR3 is 16 amino acids long. Germline V gives CDR1 SGHRS, CDR2 YFSETQ. V trimming: 3 bases; J trimming: 4 bases; junction bases outside the gene matches: 7. The CDR3: CASSSLTGTGANVLTF. The CDR3 DNA sequence: TGCGCCAGCAGCTCCTTGACAGGGACCGGGGCCAACGTCCTGACTTTC.

In its sample, this clone was seen once. V and J are TRBV27 and TRBJ1-4; D is unclear. CDR1 and CDR2 from the germline V gene are MNHEY and SMNVEV (reference sequence). The CDR3 has 13 residues. V lost 6 bases and J lost 3, with 8 bases in between. In nucleotides, the CDR3 is TGTGCCAGCAGGGGAGCAGCTAATGAAAAACTGTTTTTT. It is translated as CASRGAANEKLFF.

J is TRBJ2-3 and V is TRBV2, with 8 positions matching TRBD2. The V segment lost 7 bases and the J segment 3 bases; nucleotides outside the gene matches: 6. The CDR3 has 14 amino acids. From germline, CDR1 is SNHLY and CDR2 FYNNEI. CDR3 protein: CASKAGGWTDTQYF. The CDR3 coding sequence is TGTGCCAGCAAGGCGGGGGGATGGACAGATACGCAGTATTTT.

This chain uses TRBV21-1 with TRBJ2-1; the D call in the table, TRBD1, was not verified against the DNA. TRBV21-1 is an annotated pseudogene. CDR3 length: 17 residues. In nucleotides, the CDR3 is TGTGCCAGCACCTTAAAAAGGGGACAGGGCTCTTACAATGAGCAGTTCTTC. Its protein product is CASTLKRGQGSYNEQFF.

The chain has TRBV6-6 and TRBJ2-1; perhaps TRBD2 as D (5 bases). Trimming took off 0 bases at V and 15 bases at J, with 15 bases between the two ends. The V gene's germline CDR1 is MNHNY and CDR2 SVGAGI (reference sequence). This CDR3 is built from 13 residues. The DNA for the CDR3 is TGTGCCAGCAGTTACTCGACGCGGCGGGCGGGGTTCTTC. Protein: CASSYSTRRAGFF.

Of note for this clone: The same CDR3 can be traced to other DNA sequences in this sample. The J gene is TRBJ2-1, the V gene TRBV19; 10 bases line up with TRBD2. CDR1 is LNHDA and CDR2 is SQIVND in the germline V gene (reference sequence). Trimming took 3 bases from V and 4 from J; bases not matched to a gene: 9. CDR3 length: 17 residues. The CDR3 loop is CASSMRRLAGAYNEQFF. In DNA form, the CDR3 reads TGTGCCAGTAGTATGAGACGGCTAGCGGGGGCTTACAATGAGCAGTTCTTC.

V usage is TRBV27 and J usage is TRBJ1-5, with D hard to call. The CDR3 has 15 amino acids. CDR1 and CDR2 (germline): MNHEY, SMNVEV (reference sequence). Trimming took off 11 bases at V and 2 bases at J, with 19 bases between the two ends. In nucleotides, the CDR3 is TGTGCCTCCCACCCCGCGGGTCAGGGCAATCAGCCCCAGCATTTT. Translated: CASHPAGQGNQPQHF.

The chain employs TRBV19 and TRBJ1-6; D call uncertain. Germline lookup yields CDR1 LNHDA and CDR2 SQIVND (reference sequence). CDR3 length: 15 amino acids. V gave up 5 bases and J gave up 2 bases, with 10 bases separating them. CDR3: CASSEAETYNSPLHF. The DNA of the CDR3 is TGTGCCAGTAGTGAGGCAGAGACCTATAATTCACCCCTCCACTTT. Full variable domain (outside the CDR3, taken from reference TRBV19 and TRBJ1-6): DGGITQSPKYLFRKEGQNVTLSCEQNLNHDAMYWYRQDPGQGLRLIYYSQIVNDFQKGDIAEGYSVSREKKESFPLTVTSAQKNPTAFYLCASSEAETYNSPLHFGNGTRLTVT.

The J gene is TRBJ2-3, the V gene TRBV15, with D hard to call. The CDR3 consists of 13 residues. Trimming removed 0 bases from V and 4 bases from J, with 5 bases in between. Germline-derived CDR1 and CDR2 are LNHNV and YYDKDF (reference sequence). CDR3 sequence reads: CATSRDYADTQYF. The CDR3 DNA reads as TGTGCCACCAGCAGAGACTACGCAGATACGCAGTATTTT.

J is TRBJ2-1 and V is TRBV28, with D perhaps TRBD2 (6 bases). This CDR3 is 14 amino acids long. Per the germline V gene, CDR1 is MDHEN and CDR2 is SYDVKM. Trimming removed 6 bases at V and 3 bases at J, with 12 bases between. CDR3: CASSPGTDYNEQFF. CDR3 sequence (DNA): TGTGCCAGCAGCCCCGGGACTGACTACAATGAGCAGTTCTTC.

V usage is TRBV21-1 and J usage is TRBJ2-1; TRBD2 is the table's D call, not checked against the DNA. TRBV21-1 is labeled a pseudogene. This CDR3 comprises 15 residues. The CDR3 bases are TGTGCCAGCAGCAAACGGGGGGATTTCTACAATGAGCAGTTCTTC. Protein: CASSKRGDFYNEQFF.

V usage is TRBV13 and J usage is TRBJ1-3; D unresolved. Germline assignment: CDR1 PRHDT and CDR2 FYEKMQ (reference sequence). Trimming removed 2 bases at V and 1 base at J, with 6 bases between. CDR3 length: 14 residues. CDR3 loop: CASSLSPSGNTIYF. CDR3 nucleotides: TGTGCCAGCAGCTTATCTCCGTCTGGAAACACCATATATTTT.

The chain couples TRBV5-1 to TRBJ1-1; 8 bases align to TRBD1. The germline gives CDR1 SGHRS, CDR2 YFSETQ. The J segment lost 7 bases and the V segment lost 5 bases, leaving 7 bases of the junction unmatched. The CDR3 is 13 residues long. The CDR3, as DNA: TGCGCCAGCAGTCCAGGGGGCTTAGATGAAGCTTTCTTT. Its translation: CASSPGGLDEAFF.

This clone has just a few counts. This chain connects TRBV6-5 to TRBJ2-1; TRBD1 aligns across 9 bases. The length of the CDR3 is 16 residues. Trimming at V came to 4 bases and at J to 7 bases, leaving 11 bases not matched to a gene. Per germline, CDR1 MNHEY and CDR2 SVGAGI. The CDR3 bases are TGTGCCAGCAGTTTGGGGGGACAGGGTTTTGTAAATGAGCAGTTCTTC. Translation: CASSLGGQGFVNEQFF.

The gene calls are TRBV23-1 and TRBJ1-1; a possible D gene is TRBD1 (5 bases). TRBV23-1 is filed as an ORF, its function uncertain. The CDR3 runs to 11 residues. DNA of the CDR3: TGCGTGGGCCGCTTGACAGTTGAAGCTTTCTTT. This translates into CVGRLTVEAFF.